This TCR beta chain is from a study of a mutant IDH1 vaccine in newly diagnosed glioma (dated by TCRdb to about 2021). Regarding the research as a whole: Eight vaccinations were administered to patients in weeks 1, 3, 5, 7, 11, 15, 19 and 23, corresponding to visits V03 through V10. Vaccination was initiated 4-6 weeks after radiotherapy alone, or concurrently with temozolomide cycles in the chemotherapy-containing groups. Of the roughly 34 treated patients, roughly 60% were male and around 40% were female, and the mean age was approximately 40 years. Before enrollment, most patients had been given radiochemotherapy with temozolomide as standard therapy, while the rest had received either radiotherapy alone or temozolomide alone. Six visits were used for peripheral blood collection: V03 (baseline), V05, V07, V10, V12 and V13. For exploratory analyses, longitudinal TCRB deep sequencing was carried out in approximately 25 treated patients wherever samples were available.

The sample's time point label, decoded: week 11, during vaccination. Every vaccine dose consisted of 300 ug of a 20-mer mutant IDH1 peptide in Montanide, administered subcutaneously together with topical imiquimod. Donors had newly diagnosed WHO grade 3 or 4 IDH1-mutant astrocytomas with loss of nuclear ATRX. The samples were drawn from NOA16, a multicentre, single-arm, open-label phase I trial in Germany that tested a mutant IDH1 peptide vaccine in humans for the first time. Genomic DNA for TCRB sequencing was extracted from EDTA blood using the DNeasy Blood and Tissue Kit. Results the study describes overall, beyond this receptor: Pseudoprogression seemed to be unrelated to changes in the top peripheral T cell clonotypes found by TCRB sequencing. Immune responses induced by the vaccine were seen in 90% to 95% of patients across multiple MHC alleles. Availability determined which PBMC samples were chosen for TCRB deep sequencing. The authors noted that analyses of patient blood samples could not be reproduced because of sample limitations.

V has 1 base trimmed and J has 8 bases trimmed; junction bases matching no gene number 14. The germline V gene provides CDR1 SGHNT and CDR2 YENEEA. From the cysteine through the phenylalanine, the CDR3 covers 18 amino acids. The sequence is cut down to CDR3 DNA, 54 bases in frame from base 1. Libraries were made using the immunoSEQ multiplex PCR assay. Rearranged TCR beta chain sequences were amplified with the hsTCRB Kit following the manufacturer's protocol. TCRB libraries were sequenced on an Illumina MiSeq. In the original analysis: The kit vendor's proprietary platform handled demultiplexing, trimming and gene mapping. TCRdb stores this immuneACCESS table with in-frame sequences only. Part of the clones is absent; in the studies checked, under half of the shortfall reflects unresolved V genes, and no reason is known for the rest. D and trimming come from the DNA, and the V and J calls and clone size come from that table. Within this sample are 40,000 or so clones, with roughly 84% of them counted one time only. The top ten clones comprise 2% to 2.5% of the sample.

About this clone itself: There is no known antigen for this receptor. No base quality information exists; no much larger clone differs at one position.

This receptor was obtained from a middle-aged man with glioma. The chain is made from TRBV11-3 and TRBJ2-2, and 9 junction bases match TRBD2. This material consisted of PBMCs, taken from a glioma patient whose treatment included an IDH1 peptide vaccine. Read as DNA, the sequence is TGTGCCAGCAGCTTAGGCCACCGTCTGGCTAGCGGGACGGGGGAGCTGTTTTTT. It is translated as CASSLGHRLASGTGELFF.